These T cell receptor beta chains were read from a single sample in a study of OX40 agonist ivuxolimab in advanced cancers. Method: immunoSEQ multiplex PCR; TCRdb's copy keeps in-frame clones and lacks some. This sample has about 110,000 clones, with 89% found just once. The sample in question was CD4+ or CD8+ T cells sorted from blood, obtained in a trial of the OX40 agonist ivuxolimab. The receptor source for this set is an adult with an advanced solid tumor such as melanoma, head and neck, liver or kidney cancer. The CDR3 runs from the conserved cysteine through the conserved F or W. A D gene is named only where the DNA matches it firmly. Size is omitted from some rows. Given values are once, few, many or a class for expanded clones.

clone size	D gene	V gene	J gene	CDR3 protein	CDR3 DNA
.	.	TRBV6-1	TRBJ1-2	CASSDLGAGAMGYTF	TGTGCCAGCAGTGACTTGGGTGCAGGGGCAATGGGCTACACCTTC
.	.	TRBV29-1	TRBJ2-5	CSTRQGGQETQYF	TGCAGCACCAGACAGGGAGGCCAAGAGACCCAGTACTTC
.	.	TRBV13	TRBJ2-7	CASSLRQGYEQYF	TGTGCCAGCAGCTTAAGGCAGGGGTACGAGCAGTACTTC
.	.	TRBV5-1	TRBJ1-1	CASKVEVLNTEAFF	TGCGCCAGCAAGGTCGAGGTATTGAACACTGAAGCTTTCTTT
.	.	TRBV11-2	TRBJ2-3	CASSLDRLAADTQYF	TGTGCCAGCAGCTTAGATAGGCTAGCTGCAGATACGCAGTATTTT
once	.	TRBV7-2	TRBJ2-2	CASSPRGPTAGELFF	TGTGCCAGCAGCCCCCGGGGCCCTACGGCCGGGGAGCTGTTTTTT
.	.	TRBV5-6	TRBJ2-7	CASSSLTSNHEQYF	TGTGCCAGCAGCTCTTTGACTAGTAACCACGAGCAGTACTTC
.	TRBD1	TRBV5-4	TRBJ1-6	CASSRTGAYNSPLHF	TGTGCCAGCAGCCGGACAGGGGCATATAATTCACCCCTCCACTTT
once	.	TRBV7-3	TRBJ2-1	CASSLVGSSYNEQFF	TGTGCCAGCAGCTTAGTCGGGAGCTCCTACAATGAGCAGTTCTTC
.	TRBD1	TRBV27	TRBJ2-6	CASRHLRTGLLTSGANVLTF	TGTGCCAGCCGCCACCTTCGGACAGGACTGCTTACGTCTGGGGCCAACGTCCTGACTTTC
.	.	TRBV27	TRBJ2-4	CASSAKNIQYF	TGTGCCAGCAGCGCCAAAAACATTCAGTACTTC
.	TRBD1	TRBV6-5	TRBJ2-7	CASLPGTANYEQYF	TGTGCCAGCCTACCCGGGACAGCCAACTACGAGCAGTACTTC
.	.	TRBV30	TRBJ2-7	CACSTGHWNEQYF	TGTGCCTGTTCTACAGGGCACTGGAACGAGCAGTACTTC
.	.	TRBV7-9	TRBJ1-2	CASASRAGPNYGYTF	TGTGCCAGCGCCTCGCGGGCAGGCCCCAACTATGGCTACACCTTC
.	.	TRBV30	TRBJ2-7	CAWSTRDYEQYF	TGTGCCTGGAGTACCAGGGACTACGAGCAGTACTTC
.	.	TRBV4-3	TRBJ2-1	CASSQDWANNEQFF	TGCGCCAGCAGCCAAGATTGGGCCAATAATGAGCAGTTCTTC
.	.	TRBV28	TRBJ2-3	CASASTDTQYF	TGTGCCAGCGCGAGCACAGATACGCAGTATTTT
.	TRBD1	TRBV9	TRBJ1-4	CASSVMPGTENEKLFF	TGTGCCAGCAGCGTAATGCCCGGGACAGAGAATGAAAAACTGTTTTTT
.	.	TRBV5-1	TRBJ2-7	CASSLGGSFHEQYF	TGCGCCAGCAGCTTGGGGGGTTCGTTCCACGAGCAGTACTTC
.	TRBD1	TRBV19	TRBJ1-2	CASRGLQGAAGPGYTF	TGTGCCAGTCGGGGCCTACAGGGGGCGGCCGGGCCGGGCTACACCTTC
.	TRBD1	TRBV6-6	TRBJ1-5	CASTWQGEQGPQHF	TGTGCCAGCACTTGGCAGGGGGAGCAGGGGCCCCAGCATTTT
.	.	TRBV28	TRBJ2-6	CASSLEFGQNLGGANVLTF	TGTGCCAGCAGTTTAGAATTTGGACAGAACCTGGGGGGGGCCAACGTCCTGACTTTC
.	.	TRBV6-1	TRBJ1-5	CASSPSGAQPQHF	TGTGCCAGCAGTCCCTCGGGGGCCCAGCCCCAGCATTTT
.	.	TRBV9	TRBJ1-1	CASSGNRENTEAFF	TGTGCCAGCAGCGGGAACAGGGAAAATACTGAAGCTTTCTTT
.	.	TRBV2	TRBJ2-7	CASSTGHFYEQYF	TGTGCCAGCAGTACGGGACACTTCTACGAGCAGTACTTC
.	.	TRBV27	TRBJ1-5	CASSLVSARDQPQHF	TGTGCCAGCAGTTTGGTCTCAGCAAGGGATCAGCCCCAGCATTTT
.	TRBD1	TRBV29-1	TRBJ1-5	CSVSTGNDQPQHF	TGCAGCGTCTCGACAGGGAACGATCAGCCCCAGCATTTT
.	.	TRBV30	TRBJ1-2	CAWGWGYGYTF	TGTGCCTGGGGGTGGGGATATGGCTACACCTTC
once	.	TRBV30	TRBJ1-4	CAWSVSATNEKLFF	TGTGCCTGGAGCGTCTCGGCAACTAATGAAAAACTGTTTTTT
.	.	TRBV30	TRBJ1-2	CAWKARTRRYGYIF	TGTGCCTGGAAAGCCAGGACGCGAAGATATGGCTACATCTTC
.	.	TRBV11-2	TRBJ1-1	CASSSAPRGQRNTEAFF	TGTGCCAGCAGCTCCGCCCCCCGAGGACAGAGGAACACTGAAGCTTTCTTT
.	.	TRBV18	TRBJ1-5	CASSPAGRDQPQHF	TGTGCCAGCTCACCTGCCGGGAGGGATCAGCCCCAGCATTTT
.	.	TRBV29-1	TRBJ2-1	CSVGLKQSMFF	TGCAGCGTTGGTCTTAAACAGAGTATGTTCTTC
.	TRBD1	TRBV7-3	TRBJ2-7	CASSATGVGEQYF	TGTGCCAGCAGCGCAACAGGGGTTGGGGAGCAGTACTTC
.	.	TRBV6-5	TRBJ2-7	CASSPPTGFEQYF	TGTGCCAGCAGTCCTCCTACAGGGTTCGAGCAGTACTTC
.	.	TRBV15	TRBJ2-1	CATSRSLAVNEQFF	TGTGCCACCAGCAGAAGTCTAGCAGTGAATGAGCAGTTCTTC
.	TRBD1	TRBV11-2	TRBJ2-7	CASSYGQGDYEQYF	TGTGCCAGCAGCTATGGGCAGGGGGACTACGAGCAGTACTTC
.	TRBD1	TRBV27	TRBJ2-7	CASSLTGTGLAYEQYF	TGTGCCAGCAGTTTAACAGGGACAGGGCTTGCCTACGAGCAGTACTTC
.	.	TRBV9	TRBJ1-2	CASSVAGLNYGYTF	TGTGCCAGCAGCGTAGCTGGACTAAACTATGGCTACACCTTC
.	.	TRBV6-1	TRBJ2-7	CASSVESRGLEQYF	TGTGCCAGCAGTGTTGAATCCCGAGGGCTCGAGCAGTACTTC
.	.	TRBV25-1	TRBJ1-3	CASSDFRETASGNTIYF	TGTGCCAGCAGTGATTTTCGGGAGACAGCCTCTGGAAACACCATATATTTT
.	TRBD2	TRBV10-3	TRBJ2-3	CALRTGTSFGERDTQYF	TGTGCCCTCAGGACCGGGACTAGTTTTGGGGAGCGGGATACGCAGTATTTT
.	TRBD2	TRBV18	TRBJ2-7	CASSPPIGTSVFYEQYF	TGTGCCAGCTCACCACCGATAGGGACTAGCGTGTTCTACGAGCAGTACTTC
.	.	TRBV7-9	TRBJ1-2	CASRIGTDYGYTF	TGTGCCAGCAGAATTGGGACGGACTATGGCTACACCTTC
.	.	TRBV30	TRBJ2-5	CAWSVSGSIETQYF	TGTGCCTGGAGTGTATCAGGGTCTATAGAGACCCAGTACTTC
.	.	TRBV27	TRBJ2-7	CASTDGYEQYF	TGTGCCAGCACCGACGGCTACGAGCAGTACTTC
once	TRBD2	TRBV5-1	TRBJ2-5	CASSFTLAGETQYF	TGCGCCAGCAGCTTCACTCTAGCGGGAGAGACCCAGTACTTC
.	.	TRBV4-3	TRBJ1-5	CASSQGGKGQGSQPQHF	TGCGCCAGCAGCCAAGGAGGGAAAGGGCAGGGGAGTCAGCCCCAGCATTTT
.	.	TRBV9	TRBJ1-2	CASSLNWGQTYGYTF	TGTGCCAGCAGCCTGAATTGGGGACAAACCTATGGCTACACCTTC
.	.	TRBV5-4	TRBJ2-3	CASSLEPLRGNTQYF	TGTGCCAGCAGCTTGGAACCCCTAAGAGGGAATACGCAGTATTTT
.	TRBD1	TRBV19	TRBJ1-1	CASNDRGMNTEAFF	TGTGCCAGTAACGACAGGGGGATGAACACTGAAGCTTTCTTT
.	.	TRBV5-6	TRBJ1-6	CASSLGRNNSPLHF	TGTGCCAGCAGCTTGGGACGGAATAATTCACCCCTCCACTTT
.	.	TRBV19	TRBJ2-1	CASSRPVGEQFF	TGTGCCAGTAGTCGTCCGGTTGGTGAGCAGTTCTTC